A single sample is the source of the 7 T cell receptor beta chains below, sequenced in a study of shared T cell receptors in the human thymus. Libraries were prepared by immunoSEQ multiplex PCR; TCRdb keeps only in-frame clonotypes and omits some of them. Here the sample spans roughly 700,000 clones, roughly 88% being singletons. This sample was also put to use in a study of human thymus T cells.

The sample comprised thymocytes. Source of these receptors: a boy in the first two years of life with a congenital heart defect.

The CDR3 spells CASSQDVDRGTGELFF. DNA of the CDR3: TGCGCCAGCAGCCAAGATGTGGACAGGGGGACCGGGGAGCTGTTTTTT. The V and J genes are TRBV4-3 and TRBJ2-2; 10 bases are a match to TRBD1. With V trimmed by 0 bases and J by 5 bases, 3 bases remained unmatched. This CDR3 comprises 16 residues. Per the germline V gene, CDR1 is LGHNA and CDR2 is YSLEER.

The gene calls are TRBV28 and TRBJ2-2; 13 bases map to TRBD2. This CDR3 contains 15 residues. The junction had 4 bases not matched to a gene; V was cut back by 6 bases and J by 6 bases. Germline V gives CDR1 MDHEN, CDR2 SYDVKM. CDR3 bases: TGTGCCAGCAGCCTGACTAGCGGGAGGTCCGGGGAGCTGTTTTTT. Encoded protein: CASSLTSGRSGELFF.

The chain recombines TRBV14 with TRBJ2-1; 10 bases are a match to TRBD2. The CDR3 covers 16 residues. Unmatched junction bases numbered 7, after V lost 3 bases and J lost 5 bases. Germline V gives CDR1 SGHDN, CDR2 FVKESK. The CDR3 coding sequence is TGTGCCAGCAGCCAGGCCGGGACTAGCGCTGACAATGAGCAGTTCTTC. Amino acid sequence: CASSQAGTSADNEQFF.

This clone appeared a single time. The genes are TRBV9 and TRBJ2-1; a weak D match, TRBD2 (5 bases). The germline V and J ends were trimmed by 0 bases and 5 bases, with 15 bases remaining between them. CDR3 length equals 16 residues. CDR1 is SGDLS and CDR2 is YYNGEE in the germline V gene. This chain's CDR3 is CASSVALGLSNNEQFF. CDR3 DNA: TGTGCCAGCAGCGTAGCTCTCGGACTTAGTAACAATGAGCAGTTCTTC.

This chain joins TRBV7-9 and TRBJ2-2, with 14 bases identical to TRBD2. After removal of 5 bases from V and 6 bases from J, the junction contained 11 bases not matched to a gene. There are 18 residues in the CDR3. The germline gives CDR1 SEHNR, CDR2 FQNEAQ (reference sequence). CDR3 amino acids: CASSPSGTSGSGAGELFF. CDR3 bases: TGTGCCAGCAGCCCGTCCGGGACTAGCGGGAGCGGCGCCGGGGAGCTGTTTTTT. Complete variable domain (other parts from reference TRBV7-9 and TRBJ2-2): DTGVSQNPRHKITKRGQNVTFRCDPISEHNRLYWYRQTLGQGPEFLTYFQNEAQLEKSRLLSDRFSAERPKGSFSTLEIQRTEQGDSAMYLCASSPSGTSGSGAGELFFGEGSRLTVL.

V is TRBV4-1 and J is TRBJ2-5; the match to TRBD2 covers 11 bases. V was pared by 4 bases and J by 6 bases, with 16 bases of the junction left unmatched. CDR3 length: 18 amino acids. Germline assignment: CDR1 MGHRA and CDR2 YSYEKL. The CDR3 is CASSLTAGIAGGPKTQYF. The CDR3 nucleotides read TGCGCCAGCAGCCTCACCGCGGGGATAGCGGGAGGGCCAAAGACCCAGTACTTC.

This chain joins TRBV5-4 and TRBJ2-3; the match to TRBD2 covers 10 bases. V dropped 3 bases and J dropped 6; count of bases not matched to a gene: 13. CDR1 is SGHNT and CDR2 is YYREEE in the germline V gene (reference sequence). The CDR3 is 17 residues long. CDR3 DNA: TGTGCCAGCAGCTGCTTAGATAGCGGGAGGCCCGTGGATACGCAGTATTTT. It is translated as CASSCLDSGRPVDTQYF.